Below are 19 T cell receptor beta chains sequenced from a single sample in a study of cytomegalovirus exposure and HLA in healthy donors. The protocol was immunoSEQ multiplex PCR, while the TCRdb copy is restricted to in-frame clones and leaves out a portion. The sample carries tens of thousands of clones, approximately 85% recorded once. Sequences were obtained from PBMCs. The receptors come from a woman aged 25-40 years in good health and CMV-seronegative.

The CDR3 DNA reads as TGTGCCAGCGCCTACAGGGGGGAGACCCAGTACTTC. Its protein product is CASAYRGETQYF. The V call is TRBV19, the J call TRBJ2-5, with 8 bases fitting TRBD1. Germline V lookup: CDR1 LNHDA, CDR2 SQIVND (reference sequence). The CDR3 consists of 12 residues. The V gene end was trimmed by 9 bases and the J gene end by 5 bases; junction bases not matched to a gene: 5. Combining the CDR3 with reference TRBV19 and TRBJ2-5 gives the whole variable domain DGGITQSPKYLFRKEGQNVTLSCEQNLNHDAMYWYRQDPGQGLRLIYYSQIVNDFQKGDIAEGYSVSREKKESFPLTVTSAQKNPTAFYLCASAYRGETQYFGPGTRLLVL.

The CDR3 DNA reads as TGTGCCAGCAGCCCTTCTCGCAGCTCCGGGACAGAAGCTTTCTTT. This gives the protein CASSPSRSSGTEAFF. This chain joins TRBV5-4 and TRBJ1-1, with D perhaps TRBD1 (6 bases). Trimming removed 4 bases from V and 8 bases from J, with 21 bases in between. This CDR3 is built from 15 residues. Germline lookup yields CDR1 SGHNT and CDR2 YYREEE (reference sequence).

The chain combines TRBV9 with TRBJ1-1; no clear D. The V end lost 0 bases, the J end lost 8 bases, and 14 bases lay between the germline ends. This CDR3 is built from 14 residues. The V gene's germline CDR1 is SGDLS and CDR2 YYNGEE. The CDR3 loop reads CASSVDGYMGEAFF. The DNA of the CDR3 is TGTGCCAGCAGCGTAGATGGGTACATGGGCGAAGCTTTCTTT. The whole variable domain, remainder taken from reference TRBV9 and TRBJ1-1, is DSGVTQTPKHLITATGQRVTLRCSPRSGDLSVYWYQQSLDQGLQFLIQYYNGEERAKGNILERFSAQQFPDLHSELNLSSLELGDSALYFCASSVDGYMGEAFFGQGTRLTVV.

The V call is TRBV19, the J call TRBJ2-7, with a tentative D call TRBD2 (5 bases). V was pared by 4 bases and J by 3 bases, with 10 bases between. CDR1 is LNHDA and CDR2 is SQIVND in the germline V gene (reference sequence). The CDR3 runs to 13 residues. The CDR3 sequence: CASSRGRGYEQYF. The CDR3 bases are TGTGCCAGTAGTAGAGGACGGGGCTACGAGCAGTACTTC.

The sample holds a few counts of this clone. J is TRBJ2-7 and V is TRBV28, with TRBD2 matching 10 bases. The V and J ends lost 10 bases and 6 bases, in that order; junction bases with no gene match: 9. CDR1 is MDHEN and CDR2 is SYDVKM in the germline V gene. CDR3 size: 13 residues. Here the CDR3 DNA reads TGTGCCACCGCTAGCGGGAGTCCTTCCGAGCAGTACTTC. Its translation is CATASGSPSEQYF.

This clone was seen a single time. The DNA for the CDR3 is TGTGCCAGCAGGACTTTCGACGTTAATGAGCAGTTCTTC. Its protein is CASRTFDVNEQFF. The chain carries TRBV6-1 and TRBJ2-1; no clear D gene. Between the trimmed V and J ends, which lost 6 bases and 7 bases, there was a span of 13 bases. The CDR3 length is 13 residues. Germline V gene data show CDR1 as MNHNS and CDR2 as SASEGT.

The CDR3: CASSYSPGQPQHF. CDR3 DNA: TGTGCCAGCAGTTATTCCCCCGGGCAGCCCCAGCATTTT. This chain uses TRBV6-5 with TRBJ1-5, with D hard to call. Germline V CDR1 and CDR2: MNHEY, SVGAGI. This CDR3 is built from 13 residues. V was trimmed by 3 bases and J by 7 bases, leaving 10 bases between them.

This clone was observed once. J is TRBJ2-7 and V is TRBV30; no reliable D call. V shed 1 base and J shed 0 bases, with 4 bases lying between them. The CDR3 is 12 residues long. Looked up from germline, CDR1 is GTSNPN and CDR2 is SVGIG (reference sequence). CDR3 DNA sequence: TGTGCCTGGAGTGCTTCCTCCTACGAGCAGTACTTC. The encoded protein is CAWSASSYEQYF.

The CDR3 coding sequence is TGTGCCAGCAGCTTAGGAACGGGGTCCCAGCATTTT. Translating it yields CASSLGTGSQHF. V is TRBV11-2 and J is TRBJ1-5; D not resolved. CDR3 size: 12 residues. CDR1 is SGHAT, CDR2 FQNNGV, per germline. V was trimmed by 1 base and J by 11 bases, leaving 9 bases between them.

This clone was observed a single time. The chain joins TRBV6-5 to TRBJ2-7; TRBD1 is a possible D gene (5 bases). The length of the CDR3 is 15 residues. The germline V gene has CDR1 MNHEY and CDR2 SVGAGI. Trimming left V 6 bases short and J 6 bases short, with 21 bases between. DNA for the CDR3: TGTGCCAGCAGGGGGCCGTCGGACGGGTTTTCCGAGCAGTACTTC. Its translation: CASRGPSDGFSEQYF.

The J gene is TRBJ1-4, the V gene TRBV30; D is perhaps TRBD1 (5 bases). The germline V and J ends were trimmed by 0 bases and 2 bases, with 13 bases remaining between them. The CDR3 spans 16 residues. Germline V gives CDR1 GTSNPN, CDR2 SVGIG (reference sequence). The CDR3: CAWSVLGAKTNEKLFF. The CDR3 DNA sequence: TGTGCCTGGAGTGTCCTAGGGGCCAAGACTAATGAAAAACTGTTTTTT.

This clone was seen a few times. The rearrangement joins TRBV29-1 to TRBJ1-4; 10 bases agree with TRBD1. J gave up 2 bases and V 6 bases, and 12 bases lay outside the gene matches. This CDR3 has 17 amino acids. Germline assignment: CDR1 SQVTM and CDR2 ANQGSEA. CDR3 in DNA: TGCAGCGTCTTAAATTTAGACAGGGGGCTCACTAATGAAAAACTGTTTTTT. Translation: CSVLNLDRGLTNEKLFF.

CDR3 in DNA: TGTGCCAGCAGCCATGACGAACGGACAGGGAACACTGAAGCTTTCTTT. It is translated as CASSHDERTGNTEAFF. V is TRBV7-9 and J is TRBJ1-1; TRBD1 matches at 7 bases. The CDR3 is 16 residues long. CDR1 is SEHNR, CDR2 FQNEAQ, per germline (reference sequence). The ends lost 5 bases at V and 1 base at J; junction bases unmatched: 10. The whole variable domain, filled in from reference TRBV7-9 and TRBJ1-1, reads DTGVSQNPRHKITKRGQNVTFRCDPISEHNRLYWYRQTLGQGPEFLTYFQNEAQLEKSRLLSDRFSAERPKGSFSTLEIQRTEQGDSAMYLCASSHDERTGNTEAFFGQGTRLTVV.

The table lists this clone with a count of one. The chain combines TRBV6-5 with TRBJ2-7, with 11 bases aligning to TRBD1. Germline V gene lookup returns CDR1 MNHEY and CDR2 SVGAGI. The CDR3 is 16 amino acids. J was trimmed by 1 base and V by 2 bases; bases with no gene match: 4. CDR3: CASSYGQGAPSYEQYF. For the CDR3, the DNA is TGTGCCAGCAGTTACGGACAGGGGGCCCCTTCCTACGAGCAGTACTTC.

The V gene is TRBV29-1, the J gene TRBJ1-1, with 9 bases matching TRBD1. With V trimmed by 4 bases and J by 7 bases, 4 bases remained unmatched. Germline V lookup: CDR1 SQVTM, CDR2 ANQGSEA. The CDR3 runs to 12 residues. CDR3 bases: TGCAGCGTTGCGGGACAGGGAGTTGAAGCTTTCTTT. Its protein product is CSVAGQGVEAFF.

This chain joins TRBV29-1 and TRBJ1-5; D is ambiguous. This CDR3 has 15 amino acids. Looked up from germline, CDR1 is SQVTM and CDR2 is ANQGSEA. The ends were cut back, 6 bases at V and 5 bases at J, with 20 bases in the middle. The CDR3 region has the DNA TGCAGCGTCAACACCGCTGCAGGAGGTGATCAGCCCCAGCATTTT. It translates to CSVNTAAGGDQPQHF.

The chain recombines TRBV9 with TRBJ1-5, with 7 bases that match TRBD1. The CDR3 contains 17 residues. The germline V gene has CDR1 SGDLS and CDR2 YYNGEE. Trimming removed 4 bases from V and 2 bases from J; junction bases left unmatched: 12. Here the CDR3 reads CASSPTRQGGGNQPQHF. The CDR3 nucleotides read TGTGCCAGCAGCCCCACGAGACAGGGTGGCGGCAATCAGCCCCAGCATTTT.

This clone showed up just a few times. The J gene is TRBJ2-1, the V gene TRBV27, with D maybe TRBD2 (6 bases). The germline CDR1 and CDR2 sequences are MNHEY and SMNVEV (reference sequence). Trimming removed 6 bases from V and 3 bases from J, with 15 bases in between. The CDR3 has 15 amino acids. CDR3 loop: CASRKPGGFYNEQFF. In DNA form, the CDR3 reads TGTGCCAGCAGGAAACCCGGGGGATTCTACAATGAGCAGTTCTTC.

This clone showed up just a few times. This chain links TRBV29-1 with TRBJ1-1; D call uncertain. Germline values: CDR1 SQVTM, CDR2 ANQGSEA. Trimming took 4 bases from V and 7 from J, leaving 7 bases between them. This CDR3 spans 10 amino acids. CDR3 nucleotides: TGCAGCGTTGGCGAAATTGAAGCTTTCTTT. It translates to CSVGEIEAFF.